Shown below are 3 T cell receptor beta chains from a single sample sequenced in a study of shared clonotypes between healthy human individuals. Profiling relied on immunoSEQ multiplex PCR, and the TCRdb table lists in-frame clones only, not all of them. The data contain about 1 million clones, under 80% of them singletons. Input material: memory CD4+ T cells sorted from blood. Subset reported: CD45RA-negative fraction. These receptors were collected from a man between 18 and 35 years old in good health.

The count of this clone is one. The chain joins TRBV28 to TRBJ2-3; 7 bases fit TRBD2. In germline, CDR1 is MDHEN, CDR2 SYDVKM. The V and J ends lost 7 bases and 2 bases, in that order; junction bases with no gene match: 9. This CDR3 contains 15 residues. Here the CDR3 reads CASTPSGGPTDTQYF. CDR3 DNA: TGTGCCAGCACGCCTAGCGGCGGCCCCACAGATACGCAGTATTTT.

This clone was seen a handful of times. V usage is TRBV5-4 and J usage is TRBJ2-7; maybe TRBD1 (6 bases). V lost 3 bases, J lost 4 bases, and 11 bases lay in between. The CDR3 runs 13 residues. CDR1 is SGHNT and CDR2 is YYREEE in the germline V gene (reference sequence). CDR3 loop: CASSWSQGYEQYF. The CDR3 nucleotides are TGTGCCAGCAGCTGGTCACAGGGTTACGAGCAGTACTTC.

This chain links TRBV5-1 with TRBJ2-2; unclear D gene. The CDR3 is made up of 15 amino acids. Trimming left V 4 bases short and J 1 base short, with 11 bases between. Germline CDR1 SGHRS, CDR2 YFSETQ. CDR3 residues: CASSPQRGNTGELFF. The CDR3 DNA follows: TGCGCCAGCAGCCCGCAGCGAGGGAACACCGGGGAGCTGTTTTTT.